This T cell receptor (beta chain) came from a study of T cell repertoires in cytomegalovirus infection. In the study overall: Both a matching HLA type and CMV infection were indicated by public TCR beta signatures.

The study's findings and limits: Identification of carriers of CMV plus the relevant HLA was performed using cumulative public TCR beta family frequency. CMV-specific TCR beta clonotypes restricted by HLA-C dominated the ex vivo response.

There are many counts of this clonotype. What it recognizes is unknown. TCRdb reprocessed the reads with MiXCR, giving one entry per CDR3 protein. The sample includes approximately 500,000 distinct CDR3 sequences, around 11% of them seen just once. V was shortened by 1 base and J by 5 bases, with 8 bases between the two germline ends. Per germline, CDR1 MGHRA and CDR2 YSYEKL. The CDR3 spans 13 residues. The sequenced material came from PBMCs. The chain joins TRBV4-1 to TRBJ2-5, with unresolved D. The origin of this receptor is a human donor in good health (CMV status not recorded). Some clones in this sample may be carry-over from other donors' samples. CDR3 loop: CASSQGGFETQYF. The CDR3 DNA is TGCGCCAGCAGCCAAGGTGGTTTTGAGACCCAGTACTTC.